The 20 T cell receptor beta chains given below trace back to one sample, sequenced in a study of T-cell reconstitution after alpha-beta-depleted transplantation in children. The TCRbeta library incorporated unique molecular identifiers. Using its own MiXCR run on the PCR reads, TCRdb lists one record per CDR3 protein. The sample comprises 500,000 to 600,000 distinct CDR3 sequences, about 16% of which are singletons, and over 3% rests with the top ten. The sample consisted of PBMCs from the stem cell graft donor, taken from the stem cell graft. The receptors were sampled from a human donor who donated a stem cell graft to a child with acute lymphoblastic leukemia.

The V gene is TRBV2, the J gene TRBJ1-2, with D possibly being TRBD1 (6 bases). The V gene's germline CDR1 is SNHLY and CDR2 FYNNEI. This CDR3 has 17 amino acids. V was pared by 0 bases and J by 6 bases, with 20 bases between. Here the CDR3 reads CASSEAGWGDILNGYTF. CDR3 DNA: TGTGCCAGCAGTGAAGCTGGTTGGGGGGACATCCTGAATGGCTACACCTTC.

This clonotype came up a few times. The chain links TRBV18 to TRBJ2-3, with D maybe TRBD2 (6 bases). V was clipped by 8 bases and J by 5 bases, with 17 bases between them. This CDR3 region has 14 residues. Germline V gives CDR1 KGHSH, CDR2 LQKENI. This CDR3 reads CASGTGTLEDTQYF. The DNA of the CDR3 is TGTGCCAGCGGGACCGGGACTCTAGAAGATACGCAGTATTTT.

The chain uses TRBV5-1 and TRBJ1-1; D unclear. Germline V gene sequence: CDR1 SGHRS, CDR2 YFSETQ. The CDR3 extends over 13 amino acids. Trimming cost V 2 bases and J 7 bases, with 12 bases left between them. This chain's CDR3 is CASSFQGGFEAFF. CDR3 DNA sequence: TGCGCCAGCAGCTTCCAAGGAGGATTTGAAGCTTTCTTT.

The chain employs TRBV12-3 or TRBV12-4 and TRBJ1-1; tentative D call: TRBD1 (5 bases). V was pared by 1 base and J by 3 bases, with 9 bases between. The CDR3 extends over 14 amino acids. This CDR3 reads CASSLDGGYTEAFF. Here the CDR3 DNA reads TGTGCCAGCAGTTTAGACGGGGGTTACACTGAAGCTTTCTTT.

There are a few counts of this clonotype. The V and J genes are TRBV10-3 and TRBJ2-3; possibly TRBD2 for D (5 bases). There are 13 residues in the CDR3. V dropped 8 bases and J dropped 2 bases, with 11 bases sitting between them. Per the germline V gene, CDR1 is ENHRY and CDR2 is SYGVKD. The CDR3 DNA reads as TGTGCCATCGGACTTATTACCACAGATACGCAGTATTTT. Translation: CAIGLITTDTQYF.

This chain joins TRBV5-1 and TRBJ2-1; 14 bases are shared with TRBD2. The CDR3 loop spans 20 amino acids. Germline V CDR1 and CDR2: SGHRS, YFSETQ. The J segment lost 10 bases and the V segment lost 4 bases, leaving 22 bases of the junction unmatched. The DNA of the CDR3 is TGCGCCAGCAGCCCCCCCTTTAGACTAGCGGGAGGGCCGTCTACAATGGAGCAGTTCTTC. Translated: CASSPPFRLAGGPSTMEQFF. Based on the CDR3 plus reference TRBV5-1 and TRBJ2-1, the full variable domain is KAGVTQTPRYLIKTRGQQVTLSCSPISGHRSVSWYQQTPGQGLQFLFEYFSETQRNKGNFPGRFSGRQFSNSRSEMNVSTLELGDSALYLCASSPPFRLAGGPSTMEQFFGPGTRLTVL.

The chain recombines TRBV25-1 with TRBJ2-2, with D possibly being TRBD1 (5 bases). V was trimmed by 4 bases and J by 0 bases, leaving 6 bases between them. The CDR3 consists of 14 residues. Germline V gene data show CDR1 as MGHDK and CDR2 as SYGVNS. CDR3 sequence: CASSARANTGELFF. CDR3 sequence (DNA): TGTGCCAGCAGTGCCAGGGCGAACACCGGGGAGCTGTTTTTT.

In DNA, the CDR3 is TGCAGCGTTGCCAGCACAGATACGCAGTATTTT. It is translated as CSVASTDTQYF. The V and J genes are TRBV29-1 and TRBJ2-3, with D uncertain. Germline values: CDR1 SQVTM, CDR2 ANQGSEA. The CDR3 sequence is 11 residues long. V was shortened by 4 bases and J by 0 bases, with 2 bases between the two germline ends.

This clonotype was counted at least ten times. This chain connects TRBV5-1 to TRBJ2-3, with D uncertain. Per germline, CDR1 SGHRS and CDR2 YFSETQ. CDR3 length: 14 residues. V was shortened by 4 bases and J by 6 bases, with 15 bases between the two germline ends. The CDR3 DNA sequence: TGCGCCAGCAGCCTGGGCATTCTAGGCGATACGCAGTATTTT. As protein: CASSLGILGDTQYF.

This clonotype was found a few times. The DNA of the CDR3 is TGCAGCGTCCTCGGACTAGACCCCTACAATGAGCAGTTCTTC. It yields the protein CSVLGLDPYNEQFF. The rearrangement joins TRBV29-1 to TRBJ2-1; TRBD2 matches 7 bases. The V gene end was trimmed by 6 bases and the J gene end by 2 bases; junction bases not matched to a gene: 7. CDR1 and CDR2 from the germline V gene are SQVTM and ANQGSEA. This CDR3 has 14 residues.

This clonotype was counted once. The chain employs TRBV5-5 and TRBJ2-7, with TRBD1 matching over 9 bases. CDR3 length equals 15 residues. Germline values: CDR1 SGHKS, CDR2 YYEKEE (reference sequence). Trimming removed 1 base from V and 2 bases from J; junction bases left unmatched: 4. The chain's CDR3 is CASSLIGQGPYEQYF. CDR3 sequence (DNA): TGTGCCAGCAGCTTGATAGGACAGGGGCCCTACGAGCAGTACTTC. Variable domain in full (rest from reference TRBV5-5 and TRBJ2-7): DAGVTQSPTHLIKTRGQQVTLRCSPISGHKSVSWYQQVLGQGPQFIFQYYEKEERGRGNFPDRFSARQFPNYSSELNVNALLLGDSALYLCASSLIGQGPYEQYFGPGTRLTVT.

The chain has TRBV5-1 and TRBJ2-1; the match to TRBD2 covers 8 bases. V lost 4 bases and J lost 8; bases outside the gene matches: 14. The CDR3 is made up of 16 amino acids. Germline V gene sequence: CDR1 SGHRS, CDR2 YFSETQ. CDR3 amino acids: CASSNLSGVPSDEQFF. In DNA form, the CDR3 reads TGCGCCAGCAGCAACCTTAGCGGGGTCCCCTCGGATGAGCAGTTCTTC. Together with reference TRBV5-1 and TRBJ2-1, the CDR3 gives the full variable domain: KAGVTQTPRYLIKTRGQQVTLSCSPISGHRSVSWYQQTPGQGLQFLFEYFSETQRNKGNFPGRFSGRQFSNSRSEMNVSTLELGDSALYLCASSNLSGVPSDEQFFGPGTRLTVL.

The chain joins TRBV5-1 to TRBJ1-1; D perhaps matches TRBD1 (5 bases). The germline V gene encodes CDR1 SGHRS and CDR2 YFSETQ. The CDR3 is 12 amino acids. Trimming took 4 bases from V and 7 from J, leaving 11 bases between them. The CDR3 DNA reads TGCGCCAGCAGCCTCCGGGGGGTTGAAGCTTTCTTT. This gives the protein CASSLRGVEAFF.

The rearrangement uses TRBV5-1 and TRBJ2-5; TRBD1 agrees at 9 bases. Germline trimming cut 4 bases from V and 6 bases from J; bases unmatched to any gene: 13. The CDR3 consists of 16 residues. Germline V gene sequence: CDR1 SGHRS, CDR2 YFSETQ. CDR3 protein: CASSPTRDRVGKTQYF. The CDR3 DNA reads TGCGCCAGCAGCCCGACGCGGGACAGGGTGGGAAAGACCCAGTACTTC.

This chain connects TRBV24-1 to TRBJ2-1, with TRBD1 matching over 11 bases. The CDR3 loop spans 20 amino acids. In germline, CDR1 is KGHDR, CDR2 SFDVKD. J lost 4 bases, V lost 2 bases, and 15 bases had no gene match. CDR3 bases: TGTGCCACCAGTGATTCCCGGGACAGGGGGTCCCTTCGGGCTTACAATGAGCAGTTCTTC. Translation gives CATSDSRDRGSLRAYNEQFF.

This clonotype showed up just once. CDR3 sequence: CASSQMALYEQYF. In nucleotides, the CDR3 is TGTGCCAGCAGCCAAATGGCCCTCTACGAGCAGTACTTC. V gene TRBV7-6 combines with J gene TRBJ2-7, with unresolved D. The CDR3 consists of 13 residues. CDR1 is SGHVS, CDR2 FNYEAQ, per germline. V lost 5 bases to trimming and J lost 3 bases, with 11 bases between them.

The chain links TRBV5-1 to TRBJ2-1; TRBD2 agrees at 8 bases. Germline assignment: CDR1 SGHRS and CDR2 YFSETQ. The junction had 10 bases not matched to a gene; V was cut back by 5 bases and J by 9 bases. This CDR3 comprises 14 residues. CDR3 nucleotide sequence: TGCGCCAGCAGTCTCCTAGCGGGTATGGGTGAGCAGTTCTTC. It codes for CASSLLAGMGEQFF. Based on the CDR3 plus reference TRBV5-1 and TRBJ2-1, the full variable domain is KAGVTQTPRYLIKTRGQQVTLSCSPISGHRSVSWYQQTPGQGLQFLFEYFSETQRNKGNFPGRFSGRQFSNSRSEMNVSTLELGDSALYLCASSLLAGMGEQFFGPGTRLTVL.

The CDR3 region has the DNA TGCAGCACTCCCCGGGACTTGGTCTACAATGAGCAGTTCTTC. Amino acid sequence: CSTPRDLVYNEQFF. The V gene is TRBV29-1, the J gene TRBJ2-1; TRBD2 is a possible D gene (6 bases). The germline V and J ends were trimmed by 8 bases and 3 bases, with 17 bases remaining between them. CDR1 is SQVTM, CDR2 ANQGSEA, per germline. The CDR3 runs to 14 residues.

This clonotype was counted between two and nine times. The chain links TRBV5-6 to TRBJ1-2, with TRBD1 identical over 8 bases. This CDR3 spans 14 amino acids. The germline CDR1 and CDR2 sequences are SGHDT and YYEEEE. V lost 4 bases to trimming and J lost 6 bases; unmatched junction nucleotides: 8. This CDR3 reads CASSPYGQGDGYTF. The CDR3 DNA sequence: TGTGCCAGCAGCCCATACGGACAGGGAGATGGCTACACCTTC. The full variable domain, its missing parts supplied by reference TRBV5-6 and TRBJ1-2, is DAGVTQSPTHLIKTRGQQVTLRCSPKSGHDTVSWYQQALGQGPQFIFQYYEEEERQRGNFPDRFSGHQFPNYSSELNVNALLLGDSALYLCASSPYGQGDGYTFGSGTRLTVV.

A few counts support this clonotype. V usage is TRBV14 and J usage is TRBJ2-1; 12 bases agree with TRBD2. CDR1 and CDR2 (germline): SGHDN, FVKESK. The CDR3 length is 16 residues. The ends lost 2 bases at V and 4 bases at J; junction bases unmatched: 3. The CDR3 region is CASSQLAGGKYNEQFF. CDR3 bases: TGTGCCAGCAGCCAACTAGCGGGAGGGAAATACAATGAGCAGTTCTTC.